These T cell receptor beta chains were read from a single sample in a study of blood T cell repertoires in COVID-19. TCRdb's table, derived via immunoSEQ multiplex PCR, lists solely in-frame clones and lacks some. The sample lists 250,000 to 350,000 clones, 88% seen once, with 9.4% in the top ten. Sequenced material: peripheral blood. Source of these receptors: a man aged 18 to 29 with active or convalescent COVID-19. Each CDR3 is given with its conserved first and last residue. D genes are given only for firm matches. Part of the rows lack a size; the others show once, few, many or a class for expanded clones.

-	TRBD1	TRBV7-2	TRBJ1-2	CASSPNGQGAVGYTF	TGTGCCAGCAGCCCGAACGGGCAGGGGGCGGTCGGCTACACCTTC
-	TRBD1	TRBV7-9	TRBJ2-2	CASSLGVRGQGNTGELFF	TGTGCCAGCAGCTTAGGCGTTCGGGGACAGGGGAACACCGGGGAGCTGTTTTTT
-	-	TRBV24-1	TRBJ1-3	CARPRSGNTIYF	TGTGCCCGTCCGCGCTCTGGAAACACCATATATTTT
-	-	TRBV11-2	TRBJ1-2	CASSYDRTNYGYTF	TGTGCCAGCAGCTACGACAGGACTAACTATGGCTACACCTTC
few	-	TRBV3-1/TRBV3-2	TRBJ1-5	CASSQATDGKGAQHF	TGTGCCAGCAGCCAAGCTACGGACGGTAAAGGGGCCCAGCATTTT
once	-	TRBV5-1	TRBJ1-1	CASSLDTGFKVTEAFF	TGCGCCAGCAGCTTGGATACAGGGTTTAAGGTGACTGAAGCTTTCTTT
-	TRBD1	TRBV5-1	TRBJ1-4	CASSLGQGSEKLFF	TGCGCCAGCAGCCTAGGACAGGGGAGTGAAAAACTGTTTTTT
-	-	TRBV2	TRBJ1-2	CASTKDRWDGYTF	TGTGCCAGCACCAAGGACAGATGGGATGGCTACACCTTC
-	TRBD2	TRBV27	TRBJ2-1	CASSLAGGVNEQFF	TGTGCCAGCAGTTTGGCGGGGGGGGTCAATGAGCAGTTCTTC
-	-	TRBV6-5	TRBJ1-2	CASSYDTNYGYTF	TGTGCCAGCAGTTACGACACGAACTATGGCTACACCTTC
once	-	TRBV14	TRBJ1-5	CASSQDMEGKGQPQHF	TGTGCCAGCAGCCAAGATATGGAGGGGAAGGGACAGCCCCAGCATTTT
-	-	TRBV2	TRBJ1-2	CASSGGTFGYGYTF	TGTGCCAGCAGTGGGGGGACATTTGGCTATGGCTACACCTTC
-	TRBD1	TRBV5-1	TRBJ1-1	CASSLYGTGSKVTEAFF	TGCGCCAGCAGCTTGTACGGGACAGGATCGAAGGTCACTGAAGCTTTCTTT
-	TRBD2	TRBV7-2	TRBJ2-3	CASSLRRGAFTSTDTQYF	TGTGCCAGCAGCTTAAGGCGGGGGGCTTTTACTAGCACAGATACGCAGTATTTT
-	-	TRBV12-3/TRBV12-4	TRBJ2-5	CASSSSGQMSQYF	TGTGCCAGCAGTTCCTCGGGACAAATGTCCCAGTACTTC
-	-	TRBV14	TRBJ1-3	CASSRFGRTFSGNTIYF	TGTGCCAGCAGTCGCTTCGGACGGACTTTCTCTGGAAACACCATATATTTT
-	TRBD2	TRBV4-1	TRBJ2-3	CASSQEPSGGATDTQYF	TGCGCCAGCAGCCAAGAGCCTAGCGGGGGGGCTACAGATACGCAGTATTTT
medium-sized	-	TRBV7-7	TRBJ1-1	CASSPGGTEAFF	TGTGCCAGCAGCCCGGGGGGGACTGAAGCTTTCTTT
-	-	TRBV29-1	TRBJ1-2	CSVDTGSLGF	TGCAGCGTTGATACAGGGTCCCTAGGGTTC